This T cell receptor beta chain was identified during a study of T cell changes during pregnancy in multiple sclerosis. Here immunoSEQ multiplex PCR was the method, and the copy in TCRdb shows in-frame clones only, minus some. The sample has tens of thousands of clones, roughly 87% seen once. This clone was seen more than once but under ten times. CDR1 is SNHLY, CDR2 FYNNEI, per germline. The V and J ends lost 4 bases and 2 bases, in that order; junction bases with no gene match: 5. The CDR3 is 15 amino acids. This clonotype was sampled from a female donor in good health, enrolled as a control in a pregnancy study. Sample: peripheral blood, taken in the second trimester of pregnancy. This sequence joins TRBV2 and TRBJ1-5, with 7 bases lining up with TRBD1. CDR3 DNA: TGTGCCAGCAGTGGACAGGGCTTTGGCAATCAGCCCCAGCATTTT. Its translation is CASSGQGFGNQPQHF.